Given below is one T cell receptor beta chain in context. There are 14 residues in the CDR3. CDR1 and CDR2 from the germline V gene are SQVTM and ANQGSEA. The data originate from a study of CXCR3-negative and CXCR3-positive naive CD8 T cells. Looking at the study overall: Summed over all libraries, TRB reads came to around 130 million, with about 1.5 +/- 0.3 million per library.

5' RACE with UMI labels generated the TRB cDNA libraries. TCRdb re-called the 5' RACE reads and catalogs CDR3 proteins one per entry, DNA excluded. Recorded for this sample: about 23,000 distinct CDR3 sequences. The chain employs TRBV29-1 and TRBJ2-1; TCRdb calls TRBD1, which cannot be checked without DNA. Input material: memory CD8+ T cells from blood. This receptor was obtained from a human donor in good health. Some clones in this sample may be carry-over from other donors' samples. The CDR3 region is CSVAAGTTYNEQFF.